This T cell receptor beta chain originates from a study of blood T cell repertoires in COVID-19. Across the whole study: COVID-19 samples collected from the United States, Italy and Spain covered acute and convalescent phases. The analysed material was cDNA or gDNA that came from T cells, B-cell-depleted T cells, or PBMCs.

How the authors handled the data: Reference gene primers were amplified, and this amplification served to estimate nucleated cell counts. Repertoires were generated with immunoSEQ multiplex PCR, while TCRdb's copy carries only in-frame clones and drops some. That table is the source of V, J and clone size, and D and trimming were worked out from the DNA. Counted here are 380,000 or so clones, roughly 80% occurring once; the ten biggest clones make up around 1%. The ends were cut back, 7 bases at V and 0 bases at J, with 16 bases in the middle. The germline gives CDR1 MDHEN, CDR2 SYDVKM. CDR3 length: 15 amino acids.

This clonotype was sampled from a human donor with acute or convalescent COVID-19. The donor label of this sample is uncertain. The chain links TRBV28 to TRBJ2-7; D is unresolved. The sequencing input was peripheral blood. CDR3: CASTAGALSSYEQYF. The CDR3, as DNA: TGTGCCAGCACCGCAGGCGCCCTCAGCTCCTACGAGCAGTACTTC.